The clone carrying this TCR beta chain was detected once. The CDR3 contains 13 residues. V lost 9 bases to trimming and J lost 5 bases; unmatched junction nucleotides: 6. CDR1 and CDR2 from the germline V gene are LNHDA and SQIVND (reference sequence). This sample stems from a study of blood T cell repertoires in COVID-19. Study as a whole: Samples came from the United States, Italy and Spain, spanning acute and convalescent COVID-19. From T cells, B-cell-depleted T cells, or PBMCs came the material, which was cDNA or gDNA.

Original data processing: From reference gene primer amplification, estimates of nucleated cell counts were derived. Here immunoSEQ multiplex PCR was the method, and the copy in TCRdb shows in-frame clones only, minus some. V, J and clone size reflect that table, while D and trimming were determined from the DNA. The sample shows just over 80,000 clones, about three quarters of them seen only once. Input material: peripheral blood. The source of this sequence is a woman aged 80 or older with active or convalescent COVID-19. V usage is TRBV19 and J usage is TRBJ2-2, with 7 positions matching TRBD1. The CDR3 is CASGPGGTGELFF. The CDR3 nucleotides are TGTGCCAGCGGGCCAGGGGGAACCGGGGAGCTGTTTTTT. Based on the CDR3 plus reference TRBV19 and TRBJ2-2, the full variable domain is DGGITQSPKYLFRKEGQNVTLSCEQNLNHDAMYWYRQDPGQGLRLIYYSQIVNDFQKGDIAEGYSVSREKKESFPLTVTSAQKNPTAFYLCASGPGGTGELFFGEGSRLTVL.